Below are 30 T cell receptor beta chains sequenced from a single sample in a study of shared clonotypes between healthy human individuals. This table comes from immunoSEQ multiplex PCR, and its TCRdb copy is limited to in-frame clones, with some not included. The sample lists some 2,400,000 clones; around 95% were seen once. What was sequenced was naive CD4+ T cells sorted from blood. As to subset: CD45RA+ positively selected. The receptor source for this set is a man aged 18 to 30 in good health.

V usage is TRBV6-5 and J usage is TRBJ2-6, with no clear D. The V gene lost 2 bases and the J gene lost 0 bases, with 2 bases spanning the gap. Per the germline V gene, CDR1 is MNHEY and CDR2 is SVGAGI. The CDR3 length is 14 residues. CDR3 bases: TGTGCCAGCAGTTACCACTCTGGGGCCAACGTCCTGACTTTC. It encodes CASSYHSGANVLTF.

V and J are TRBV5-1 and TRBJ2-3, with 7 nucleotides matching TRBD1. The J segment lost 0 bases and the V segment lost 5 bases, leaving 6 bases of the junction unmatched. The CDR3 has 15 amino acids. Germline V lookup: CDR1 SGHRS, CDR2 YFSETQ. The CDR3 region is CASRLQGISTDTQYF. CDR3 in DNA: TGCGCCAGCAGGTTACAGGGGATTAGCACAGATACGCAGTATTTT.

The chain combines TRBV6-6 with TRBJ2-1, with D uncertain. Germline V lookup: CDR1 MNHNY, CDR2 SVGAGI (reference sequence). V was cut by 4 bases and J by 2 bases, with 12 bases left in between. The CDR3 covers 15 residues. The CDR3 sequence is CASSFQTGAYNEQFF. CDR3 sequence (DNA): TGTGCCAGCAGTTTTCAGACTGGGGCCTACAATGAGCAGTTCTTC.

The CDR3 nucleotides are TGTGCCAGCAGCATTTTTCGGACTATCTCTGGAAACACCATATATTTT. It specifies CASSIFRTISGNTIYF. The V and J genes are TRBV7-2 and TRBJ1-3; no clear D. This CDR3 is 16 amino acids long. Per germline, CDR1 SGHTA and CDR2 FQGNSA. V lost 5 bases, J lost 0 bases, and 14 bases lay in between.

The rearrangement uses TRBV5-8 and TRBJ1-4; 11 bases agree with TRBD1. J gave up 6 bases and V 2 bases, and 12 bases lay outside the gene matches. The CDR3 has 18 amino acids. Germline values: CDR1 SGHTS, CDR2 YDEGEE. The CDR3 loop is CASSFYKFPGQGDEKLFF. DNA of the CDR3: TGTGCCAGCAGCTTCTATAAATTTCCGGGACAGGGGGATGAAAAACTGTTTTTT.

The V call is TRBV5-1, the J call TRBJ2-6, with 8 nucleotides matching TRBD1. The CDR3 sequence is 16 residues long. V lost 5 bases, J lost 2 bases, and 6 bases stayed unmatched. CDR1 is SGHRS, CDR2 YFSETQ, per germline. CDR3 protein: CASSSGQGAGANVLTF. In DNA, the CDR3 is TGCGCCAGCAGTAGCGGACAGGGTGCTGGGGCCAACGTCCTGACTTTC.

V and J are TRBV6-6 and TRBJ2-5, with a weak D call TRBD1 (6 bases). Trimming left V 10 bases short and J 2 bases short, with 14 bases between. Germline CDR1 and CDR2: MNHNY and SVGAGI (reference sequence). The CDR3 contains 13 residues. The CDR3 region is CATVNRVQETQYF. The CDR3 coding sequence is TGTGCCACAGTCAACAGGGTTCAAGAGACCCAGTACTTC.

The chain has TRBV5-5 and TRBJ1-1; D possibly corresponds to TRBD1 (6 bases). CDR1 is SGHKS and CDR2 is YYEKEE in the germline V gene (reference sequence). Deletions cut 4 bases from V and 3 bases from J, with 13 bases between. The CDR3 spans 14 residues. This CDR3 reads CASSQPRGHTEAFF. CDR3 sequence (DNA): TGTGCCAGCAGCCAACCCAGGGGCCACACTGAAGCTTTCTTT. Using reference TRBV5-5 and TRBJ1-1 for the parts outside the CDR3, the full variable domain is DAGVTQSPTHLIKTRGQQVTLRCSPISGHKSVSWYQQVLGQGPQFIFQYYEKEERGRGNFPDRFSARQFPNYSSELNVNALLLGDSALYLCASSQPRGHTEAFFGQGTRLTVV.

V usage is TRBV9 and J usage is TRBJ2-4, with unresolved D. The CDR3 totals 16 residues. The V end lost 3 bases, the J end lost 6 bases, and 19 bases lay between the germline ends. CDR1 is SGDLS, CDR2 YYNGEE, per germline. The CDR3 coding sequence is TGTGCCAGCAGCGAAAAGGGTGGGATTAAGGGAAACATTCAGTACTTC. Protein: CASSEKGGIKGNIQYF.

This rearrangement joins TRBV11-2 to TRBJ2-7; 14 nucleotides line up with TRBD2. This CDR3 has 18 residues. Germline CDR1 reads SGHAT; CDR2 reads FQNNGV. V dropped 5 bases and J dropped 1; count of bases not matched to a gene: 10. CDR3 bases: TGTGCCAGCAGCCCTCAGACTAGCGGGAGGGCCTCATCCTACGAGCAGTACTTC. Translating gives CASSPQTSGRASSYEQYF. Together with reference TRBV11-2 and TRBJ2-7, the CDR3 gives the full variable domain: EAGVAQSPRYKIIEKRQSVAFWCNPISGHATLYWYQQILGQGPKLLIQFQNNGVVDDSQLPKDRFSAERLKGVDSTLKIQPAKLEDSAVYLCASSPQTSGRASSYEQYFGPGTRLTVT.

The chain uses TRBV7-9 and TRBJ2-5, with 10 bases lining up with TRBD2. The CDR3 is made up of 15 amino acids. The V segment lost 2 bases and the J segment 5 bases; nucleotides outside the gene matches: 5. Per germline, CDR1 SEHNR and CDR2 FQNEAQ (reference sequence). Here the CDR3 DNA reads TGTGCCAGCAGCTTAATTGAGACTAGCGGGGAGACCCAGTACTTC. It codes for CASSLIETSGETQYF.

The chain has TRBV7-9 and TRBJ2-1; unclear D gene. CDR1 SEHNR and CDR2 FQNEAQ come from the germline V gene (reference sequence). Trimming took 1 base from V and 9 from J, leaving 7 bases between them. There are 12 residues in the CDR3. The CDR3 is CASSLVESEQFF. The CDR3 bases are TGTGCCAGCAGCTTAGTGGAATCTGAGCAGTTCTTC.

This chain joins TRBV4-3 and TRBJ1-2, with 7 positions matching TRBD1. J was trimmed by 2 bases and V by 8 bases; bases with no gene match: 11. Looked up from germline, CDR1 is LGHNA and CDR2 is YSLEER. CDR3 length: 15 amino acids. The CDR3, as DNA: TGCGCCAGCGCGCAAACAGGGGACGGGAACTATGGCTACACCTTC. The encoded protein is CASAQTGDGNYGYTF.

The gene calls are TRBV30 and TRBJ1-1; 8 nucleotides agree with TRBD1. The germline V gene encodes CDR1 GTSNPN and CDR2 SVGIG (reference sequence). The CDR3 has 13 residues. The junction had 11 bases not matched to a gene; V was cut back by 8 bases and J by 6 bases. CDR3 bases: TGTGCCCACTCGGCAGGGGGCTGGTCTGAAGCTTTCTTT. Its translation: CAHSAGGWSEAFF.

Worth noting for this clone: Other DNA sequences in the sample encode the same CDR3. The CDR3 coding sequence is TGTGCCAGCAGTTCCCCCTCGGCGGGGCAAGAGACCCAGTACTTC. Protein: CASSSPSAGQETQYF. The rearrangement uses TRBV28 and TRBJ2-5; TRBD2 is a possible D gene (6 bases). The length of the CDR3 is 15 residues. Germline V gene data show CDR1 as MDHEN and CDR2 as SYDVKM. V was pared by 4 bases and J by 2 bases, with 14 bases between.

V gene TRBV6-5 combines with J gene TRBJ2-5; either TRBD1 or TRBD2 may fit D (5 bases each). The V end was cut by 6 bases, the J end by 6 bases, with 17 bases between. CDR1 is MNHEY and CDR2 is SVGAGI in the germline V gene. The CDR3 totals 14 residues. The CDR3 reads CASRIRDLSQTQYF. The CDR3 nucleotides are TGTGCCAGCAGGATCCGGGACCTTTCCCAGACCCAGTACTTC.

The chain recombines TRBV4-1 with TRBJ1-2, with D hard to call. This CDR3 spans 15 amino acids. V was pared by 6 bases and J by 4 bases, with 18 bases between. Germline V lookup: CDR1 MGHRA, CDR2 YSYEKL. This CDR3 reads CASSPSEIGGYGYTF. In DNA, the CDR3 is TGCGCCAGCAGTCCATCTGAGATCGGAGGCTATGGCTACACCTTC.

DNA for the CDR3: TGTGCCAGCAGTGAAAATCCCTCTAGCTTCTACGAGCAGTACTTC. Protein sequence: CASSENPSSFYEQYF. The chain employs TRBV2 and TRBJ2-7, with D maybe TRBD2 (5 bases). Germline assignment: CDR1 SNHLY and CDR2 FYNNEI. Trimming removed 2 bases at V and 3 bases at J, with 14 bases between. The CDR3 loop spans 15 amino acids.

This chain links TRBV28 with TRBJ1-1; D unresolved. The CDR3 runs to 15 residues. Trimming pared 4 bases from V and 1 base from J, leaving 13 bases between. Looked up from germline, CDR1 is MDHEN and CDR2 is SYDVKM. CDR3 in DNA: TGTGCCAGCAGTTATCGGCCTATTGGGAACACTGAAGCTTTCTTT. Its translation: CASSYRPIGNTEAFF.

This clone showed up just once. The V call is TRBV30, the J call TRBJ2-3; TRBD2 matches 8 bases. Looked up from germline, CDR1 is GTSNPN and CDR2 is SVGIG (reference sequence). Trimming cost V 0 bases and J 6 bases; bases outside gene matches: 11. The CDR3 consists of 16 residues. The CDR3, as DNA: TGTGCCTGGAGTGTACAGGTCGGGGGGGCCTCGGATACGCAGTATTTT. Translation: CAWSVQVGGASDTQYF.

The V call is TRBV6-1, the J call TRBJ2-7, with 8 bases aligning to TRBD1. Germline values: CDR1 MNHNS, CDR2 SASEGT. V shed 6 bases and J 2 bases; nucleotides not matched to a gene: 6. This CDR3 region has 14 residues. CDR3 coding DNA: TGTGCCAGCAGCCGGACAGGGCTTACCTACGAGCAGTACTTC. Translated: CASSRTGLTYEQYF.

This clone was seen more than once but under ten times. The J gene is TRBJ1-6, the V gene TRBV2, with 7 nucleotides matching TRBD1. The CDR3 covers 12 residues. The J segment lost 17 bases and the V segment lost 6 bases, leaving 10 bases of the junction unmatched. CDR1 is SNHLY, CDR2 FYNNEI, per germline. Written as DNA, the CDR3 is TGTGCCAGCAGCAAGACAGGGTCCTTCTTCCACTTT. This gives the protein CASSKTGSFFHF.

V gene TRBV5-4 combines with J gene TRBJ2-5; 7 nucleotides line up with TRBD1. CDR1 and CDR2 from the germline V gene are SGHNT and YYREEE (reference sequence). The CDR3 consists of 14 residues. The ends lost 4 bases at V and 1 base at J; junction bases unmatched: 4. CDR3 region: CASSRTGVQETQYF. The CDR3 DNA follows: TGTGCCAGCAGCCGGACAGGTGTCCAAGAGACCCAGTACTTC.

The V gene is TRBV4-2, the J gene TRBJ1-1; D remains ambiguous. The V and J ends lost 4 bases and 3 bases respectively, with 15 bases between them. Germline V gene sequence: CDR1 LGHNA, CDR2 YNFKEQ. The CDR3 is 15 residues long. CDR3 sequence reads: CASSPRKGMDTEAFF. The CDR3 DNA reads as TGTGCCAGCAGCCCCCGGAAGGGAATGGACACTGAAGCTTTCTTT.

The rearrangement uses TRBV4-3 and TRBJ2-6; 7 bases are a match to TRBD1. Trimming removed 1 base from V and 0 bases from J; junction bases left unmatched: 6. Germline CDR1 and CDR2: LGHNA and YSLEER. The CDR3 covers 18 residues. The CDR3 sequence is CASSQVAGGYSGANVLTF. The CDR3 region has the DNA TGCGCCAGCAGCCAAGTTGCAGGGGGATACTCTGGGGCCAACGTCCTGACTTTC.

This sequence joins TRBV28 and TRBJ2-7, with D perhaps given as TRBD1 or TRBD2 (6 bases each). Per the germline V gene, CDR1 is MDHEN and CDR2 is SYDVKM. The CDR3 extends over 14 amino acids. V was cut by 5 bases and J by 5 bases, with 16 bases left in between. CDR3 region: CASSTPGAYHEQYF. CDR3 sequence (DNA): TGTGCCAGCAGTACTCCGGGGGCCTACCACGAGCAGTACTTC.

This clone has ten or more counts. This chain links TRBV5-1 with TRBJ2-1; 13 bases are a match to TRBD2. V was clipped by 5 bases and J by 8 bases; unmatched bases: 13. Germline V lookup: CDR1 SGHRS, CDR2 YFSETQ. The CDR3 has 17 residues. The CDR3 here is CASSWTSGSSFLDEQFF. The DNA for the CDR3 is TGCGCCAGCAGTTGGACTAGCGGGAGTTCCTTTCTGGATGAGCAGTTCTTC.

The rearrangement uses TRBV5-1 and TRBJ2-1; TRBD1 matches at 7 bases. The CDR3 covers 15 residues. V lost 6 bases, J lost 0 bases, and 6 bases stayed unmatched. Germline values: CDR1 SGHRS, CDR2 YFSETQ. This CDR3 reads CASTLGQDSYNEQFF. Written as DNA, the CDR3 is TGCGCCAGCACCTTAGGACAGGACTCCTACAATGAGCAGTTCTTC. The complete variable domain, with remaining parts taken from reference TRBV5-1 and TRBJ2-1, reads KAGVTQTPRYLIKTRGQQVTLSCSPISGHRSVSWYQQTPGQGLQFLFEYFSETQRNKGNFPGRFSGRQFSNSRSEMNVSTLELGDSALYLCASTLGQDSYNEQFFGPGTRLTVL.

In regard to this clone: Other DNA sequences from this sample encode an identical CDR3 as well. The chain employs TRBV19 and TRBJ1-5; D is possibly TRBD1 (6 bases). There are 14 residues in the CDR3. Germline loops: CDR1 LNHDA, CDR2 SQIVND (reference sequence). V was trimmed by 3 bases and J by 3 bases, leaving 9 bases between them. The CDR3 here is CASSIRGLNQPQHF. CDR3 nucleotide sequence: TGTGCCAGTAGTATCAGGGGCCTCAATCAGCCCCAGCATTTT.

J is TRBJ1-5 and V is TRBV7-8, with no clear D. V was cut by 0 bases and J by 3 bases, with 12 bases left in between. Germline lookup yields CDR1 SGHVS and CDR2 FQNEAQ. CDR3 size: 16 residues. The DNA of the CDR3 is TGTGCCAGCAGCTTAGCGCCCCCCAACTTCAATCAGCCCCAGCATTTT. Encoded protein: CASSLAPPNFNQPQHF.